These 27 T cell receptor beta chains came from one sample sequenced in a study of blood T cell repertoires in COVID-19. The data were produced by immunoSEQ multiplex PCR, yet TCRdb's version contains in-frame clones alone and is incomplete. The sample lists 150,000 to 200,000 clones; around 90% were seen once. The specimen was peripheral blood. Every receptor here comes from a human donor in a cohort sampled during active COVID-19.

J is TRBJ1-5 and V is TRBV10-3; 8 bases line up with TRBD1. Germline assignment: CDR1 ENHRY and CDR2 SYGVKD. CDR3 length equals 14 residues. Losses at the gene ends were 2 bases for V and 7 bases for J; bases not matched to a gene: 4. In DNA, the CDR3 is TGTGCCATCAGTGAGGCAGGGGGCGCCCAGCCCCAGCATTTT. Translating gives CAISEAGGAQPQHF.

This chain joins TRBV28 and TRBJ1-6; 10 bases are a match to TRBD1. With V trimmed by 6 bases and J by 9 bases, 11 bases remained unmatched. The CDR3 loop spans 16 amino acids. Per germline, CDR1 MDHEN and CDR2 SYDVKM. The CDR3 DNA is TGTGCCAGCAGCATCGACAGGGGGCGTTTTCGTTCACCCCTCCACTTT. Translation: CASSIDRGRFRSPLHF.

This clone was observed a few times. The chain carries TRBV24-1 and TRBJ1-1, with TRBD1 as a possible D gene (5 bases). V lost 4 bases and J 1 base, leaving 6 bases between the germline ends. CDR3 length: 13 residues. Germline V gene lookup returns CDR1 KGHDR and CDR2 SFDVKD. DNA for the CDR3: TGTGCCACCAGTGAAGGACAGAACACTGAAGCTTTCTTT. Protein product: CATSEGQNTEAFF.

The rearrangement uses TRBV11-2 and TRBJ2-7, with D maybe TRBD2 (5 bases). The CDR3 is made up of 16 amino acids. V lost 1 base to trimming and J lost 2 bases, with 15 bases between them. CDR1 and CDR2 from the germline V gene are SGHAT and FQNNGV. The CDR3 is CASSLALGLTAYEQYF. CDR3 sequence (DNA): TGTGCCAGCAGCTTAGCCTTAGGACTTACCGCCTACGAGCAGTACTTC.

The chain has TRBV21-1 and TRBJ2-3; TRBD2 is the table's D call, not checked against the DNA. TRBV21-1 is an annotated pseudogene. CDR3 size: 16 residues. The CDR3 spells CASSKSLAGGKDTQYF. The CDR3 bases are TGTGCCAGCAGCAAGAGCCTAGCGGGAGGCAAAGATACGCAGTATTTT.

CDR3 residues: CAWATGNNQPQHF. Written as DNA, the CDR3 is TGTGCCTGGGCTACAGGGAACAATCAGCCCCAGCATTTT. The chain couples TRBV30 to TRBJ1-5; tentatively, D is TRBD1 (6 bases). CDR1 is GTSNPN and CDR2 is SVGIG in the germline V gene (reference sequence). V was pared by 5 bases and J by 3 bases, with 11 bases between. The CDR3 has 13 residues. The full variable domain, completed using reference TRBV30 and TRBJ1-5, is SQTIHQWPATLVQPVGSPLSLECTVEGTSNPNLYWYRQAAGRGLQLLFYSVGIGQISSEVPQNLSASRPQDRQFILSSKKLLLSDSGFYLCAWATGNNQPQHFGDGTRLSIL.

In regard to this clone: At the DNA level, this CDR3 is encoded by other sequences in the same sample as well. The chain employs TRBV7-2 and TRBJ2-5; 10 bases agree with TRBD2. The length of the CDR3 is 16 residues. Per germline, CDR1 SGHTA and CDR2 FQGNSA. V lost 0 bases to trimming and J lost 5 bases; unmatched junction nucleotides: 6. The CDR3 sequence is CASSLAGLAGVETQYF. The CDR3 DNA sequence: TGTGCCAGCAGCTTAGCGGGGCTAGCGGGGGTCGAGACCCAGTACTTC.

This clone appeared a single time. The chain recombines TRBV29-1 with TRBJ1-1, with TRBD1 as a possible D gene (6 bases). V was clipped by 4 bases and J by 2 bases, with 23 bases between them. This CDR3 region has 17 residues. Germline loops: CDR1 SQVTM, CDR2 ANQGSEA. DNA for the CDR3: TGCAGCGTTGTTAGACCGTGGGGCGACAGGAGAAACACTGAAGCTTTCTTT. It codes for CSVVRPWGDRRNTEAFF.

The V and J genes are TRBV7-9 and TRBJ1-2, with D possibly matching TRBD1 (6 bases). CDR1 and CDR2 from the germline V gene are SEHNR and FQNEAQ (reference sequence). This CDR3 contains 16 residues. Trimming took 5 bases from V and 0 from J, leaving 16 bases between them. The chain's CDR3 is CASSPTRGPPNYGYTF. CDR3 sequence (DNA): TGTGCCAGCAGCCCAACGCGGGGGCCCCCTAACTATGGCTACACCTTC.

The chain employs TRBV4-1 and TRBJ2-7; D is possibly TRBD2 (5 bases). The CDR3 runs to 14 residues. From germline, CDR1 is MGHRA and CDR2 YSYEKL. V was shortened by 1 base and J by 3 bases, with 10 bases between the two germline ends. CDR3 bases: TGCGCCAGCAGCCAAGTTCCGGGAAACTACGAGCAGTACTTC. Protein: CASSQVPGNYEQYF.

The V and J genes are TRBV27 and TRBJ2-5; 8 nucleotides agree with TRBD1. The CDR3 has 16 residues. With 6 bases clipped from V and 1 base from J, the junction kept 10 bases outside the gene matches. Germline lookup yields CDR1 MNHEY and CDR2 SMNVEV (reference sequence). CDR3 nucleotide sequence: TGTGCCAGCAGATTACAGGGGGGTCGTGGCCAAGAGACCCAGTACTTC. Amino acids: CASRLQGGRGQETQYF.

The chain joins TRBV7-8 to TRBJ2-1, with 8 bases fitting TRBD1. V lost 2 bases and J lost 0; bases outside the gene matches: 3. Germline V gene lookup returns CDR1 SGHVS and CDR2 FQNEAQ. CDR3 size: 16 residues. The CDR3 spells CASSLLTGGSYNEQFF. CDR3 DNA: TGTGCCAGCAGCTTACTTACAGGGGGCTCCTACAATGAGCAGTTCTTC.

This clone has more than one count but fewer than ten. The chain is built from TRBV28 and TRBJ2-2, with D tentatively TRBD2 (6 bases). CDR1 and CDR2 (germline): MDHEN, SYDVKM. The CDR3 extends over 14 amino acids. The V and J ends lost 5 bases and 9 bases respectively, with 16 bases between them. CDR3 in amino acids: CASSIRGGRRELFF. The CDR3 nucleotides are TGTGCCAGCAGTATTAGGGGAGGTCGCCGGGAGCTGTTTTTT.

V is TRBV6-6 and J is TRBJ1-6; 11 bases are shared with TRBD1. From germline, CDR1 is MNHNY and CDR2 SVGAGI (reference sequence). V lost 2 bases to trimming and J lost 9 bases; unmatched junction nucleotides: 0. The CDR3 runs to 14 residues. The CDR3 bases are TGTGCCAGCAGTTACGGGACAGGGGGTTCACCCCTCCACTTT. Amino acids: CASSYGTGGSPLHF.

This clone occurred a few times. The rearrangement links TRBV18 to TRBJ1-6; possible D gene TRBD1, 5 bases. Germline CDR1 KGHSH, CDR2 LQKENI. The CDR3 extends over 15 amino acids. Trimming took off 3 bases at V and 8 bases at J, with 14 bases between the two ends. In DNA form, the CDR3 reads TGTGCCAGCTCACCCGGCGCAGGGTCATATTCACCCCTCCACTTT. This sequence encodes CASSPGAGSYSPLHF.

The chain combines TRBV18 with TRBJ2-3; 9 bases are a match to TRBD1. After removal of 4 bases from V and 4 bases from J, the junction contained 9 bases not matched to a gene. Per the germline V gene, CDR1 is KGHSH and CDR2 is LQKENI. The CDR3 is made up of 16 amino acids. CDR3 bases: TGTGCCAGCTCACGCCGGGACAGGGACCCATCAGATACGCAGTATTTT. As protein: CASSRRDRDPSDTQYF.

This clone has just a few counts. The chain is built from TRBV18 and TRBJ1-2, with 9 bases that match TRBD1. The CDR3 runs 15 residues. Germline V gene lookup returns CDR1 KGHSH and CDR2 LQKENI. J was trimmed by 2 bases and V by 7 bases; bases with no gene match: 8. The CDR3 sequence is CASLTGTGLNYGYTF. The CDR3 bases are TGTGCCAGCTTAACCGGGACAGGGCTGAACTATGGCTACACCTTC.

The J gene is TRBJ2-3, the V gene TRBV5-1; TRBD2 matches at 13 bases. The germline V gene has CDR1 SGHRS and CDR2 YFSETQ. The junction had 2 bases not matched to a gene; V was cut back by 6 bases and J by 4 bases. This CDR3 spans 14 amino acids. CDR3 in DNA: TGCGCCAGCACCGGACTAGCGGGAGCAGATACGCAGTATTTT. Translating gives CASTGLAGADTQYF.

The chain uses TRBV6-6 and TRBJ1-1; D is ambiguous. The germline CDR1 and CDR2 sequences are MNHNY and SVGAGI (reference sequence). V gave up 2 bases and J gave up 4 bases, with 8 bases separating them. The CDR3 is made up of 13 amino acids. The CDR3 region is CASSYIEGTEAFF. The CDR3 bases are TGTGCCAGCAGTTACATAGAGGGCACTGAAGCTTTCTTT.

J is TRBJ2-6 and V is TRBV5-4; 10 nucleotides agree with TRBD1. Germline V gives CDR1 SGHNT, CDR2 YYREEE (reference sequence). V was pared by 4 bases and J by 3 bases, with 7 bases of the junction left unmatched. This CDR3 has 17 amino acids. The CDR3 protein is CASSPRDRGGGANVLTF. CDR3 bases: TGTGCCAGCAGCCCAAGGGACAGGGGAGGTGGGGCCAACGTCCTGACTTTC. Full variable domain (outside the CDR3, taken from reference TRBV5-4 and TRBJ2-6): ETGVTQSPTHLIKTRGQQVTLRCSSQSGHNTVSWYQQALGQGPQFIFQYYREEENGRGNFPPRFSGLQFPNYSSELNVNALELDDSALYLCASSPRDRGGGANVLTFGAGSRLTVL.

DNA of the CDR3: TGTGCCAGCAGCCCCAATTTTTCCTATAATTCACCCCTCCACTTT. It encodes CASSPNFSYNSPLHF. The chain recombines TRBV7-2 with TRBJ1-6; D gene ambiguous. CDR3 length equals 15 residues. The germline V gene has CDR1 SGHTA and CDR2 FQGNSA. V was cut by 5 bases and J by 1 base, with 9 bases left in between.

There are a few counts of this clone. The chain carries TRBV10-3 and TRBJ2-7; 10 positions match TRBD2. CDR1 and CDR2 (germline): ENHRY, SYGVKD. After removal of 3 bases from V and 4 bases from J, the junction contained 6 bases not matched to a gene. The CDR3 length is 15 residues. The CDR3 nucleotides read TGTGCCATCAGTGACGAGCGGGAGGGCCCATACGAGCAGTACTTC. This encodes CAISDEREGPYEQYF.

This chain uses TRBV9 with TRBJ2-1; a possible D gene is TRBD2 (6 bases). Trimming stripped 0 bases from V and 9 bases from J, with 22 bases between. Germline V CDR1 and CDR2: SGDLS, YYNGEE. The CDR3 is 17 amino acids. CDR3 amino acids: CASSVEWTDSTAGEQFF. In DNA form, the CDR3 reads TGTGCCAGCAGCGTAGAGTGGACTGACTCTACAGCGGGTGAGCAGTTCTTC.

The gene calls are TRBV9 and TRBJ2-1; 12 bases match TRBD1. Germline lookup yields CDR1 SGDLS and CDR2 YYNGEE. This CDR3 has 15 amino acids. J was trimmed by 8 bases and V by 0 bases; bases with no gene match: 3. The DNA of the CDR3 is TGTGCCAGCAGCGTAGTGGGGACAGGGGGCGATGAGCAGTTCTTC. The encoded protein is CASSVVGTGGDEQFF.

The rearrangement links TRBV4-3 to TRBJ2-1; maybe TRBD1 (6 bases). Germline values: CDR1 LGHNA, CDR2 YSLEER. The CDR3 is 16 residues long. V gave up 0 bases and J gave up 4 bases, with 13 bases separating them. The chain's CDR3 is CASSQELWDIYNEQFF. DNA of the CDR3: TGCGCCAGCAGCCAAGAGCTTTGGGACATTTACAATGAGCAGTTCTTC.

V usage is TRBV7-2 and J usage is TRBJ2-5; 10 positions match TRBD2. The CDR3 totals 15 residues. After removal of 6 bases from V and 1 base from J, the junction contained 5 bases not matched to a gene. CDR1 and CDR2 from the germline V gene are SGHTA and FQGNSA. In DNA form, the CDR3 reads TGTGCCAGCAGAAGCTCTAGCGGGGGCCAAGAGACCCAGTACTTC. As protein: CASRSSSGGQETQYF.

V usage is TRBV28 and J usage is TRBJ1-5, with 10 bases identical to TRBD1. Per the germline V gene, CDR1 is MDHEN and CDR2 is SYDVKM. There are 16 residues in the CDR3. The V and J ends lost 4 bases and 4 bases, in that order; junction bases with no gene match: 7. CDR3 nucleotide sequence: TGTGCCAGCAGTTACCCCGGGACAGGGGATAATCAGCCCCAGCATTTT. This codes for CASSYPGTGDNQPQHF. Together with reference TRBV28 and TRBJ1-5, the CDR3 gives the full variable domain: DVKVTQSSRYLVKRTGEKVFLECVQDMDHENMFWYRQDPGLGLRLIYFSYDVKMKEKGDIPEGYSVSREKKERFSLILESASTNQTSMYLCASSYPGTGDNQPQHFGDGTRLSIL.